Described below is a single TCR beta chain sequence and its context. The CDR3 runs to 15 residues. Looked up from germline, CDR1 is SGHNT and CDR2 is YENEEA. Losses at the gene ends were 1 base for V and 2 bases for J; bases not matched to a gene: 3. TCRdb's table, derived via immunoSEQ multiplex PCR, lists solely in-frame clones and lacks some. Of more than 25,000 clones listed, around 94% are singletons. The record originates from a study of control samples from healthy donors and cancer patients. This chain uses TRBV11-3 with TRBJ2-3, with 7 nucleotides matching TRBD1. What was sequenced was blood. The TCR comes from a man in his 60s in good health. CDR3 protein: CASSLGGQNTDTQYF. DNA for the CDR3: TGTGCCAGCAGCTTAGGGGGACAGAACACAGATACGCAGTATTTT.